These T cell receptor beta chains were read from a single sample in a study of quantifying T cell responses using KT2 cells. MiXCR, applied by TCRdb to the UMI-ligation and nested PCR reads, yields one record per CDR3 protein. This table has approximately 57,000 distinct CDR3 sequences, roughly 12% appearing once. Sequencing was performed on PBMCs spiked with cells of the T cell clone KT2. The source of these receptors is a human donor. CDR3s include the opening cysteine and the closing phenylalanine or tryptophan. A D gene is named only where the DNA matches it firmly. Only some rows state a clone size, as once, few, many or a class for expanded clones.

>TRBV4-1|TRBD1|NA|TRBJ2-1
CASSQGQGGPYNEQFF
TGCGCCAGCAGCCAGGGACAGGGGGGCCCCTACAATGAGCAGTTCTTC
>TRBV9|TRBD1|few|TRBJ2-7
CASSVATGPTYEQYF
TGTGCCAGCAGCGTAGCGACAGGGCCAACCTACGAGCAGTACTTC
>TRBV20-1|TRBD1|NA|TRBJ2-7
CSASRDSRSYEQYF
TGCAGTGCTAGCCGGGACAGCCGCTCCTACGAGCAGTACTTC
>TRBV29-1|TRBD2|few|TRBJ2-3
CSVGRRLATDTQYF
TGCAGCGTTGGACGGAGACTAGCGACAGATACGCAGTATTTT
>TRBV2|NA|NA|TRBJ2-3
CASSDPRQGNFTDTQYF
TGTGCCAGCAGTGACCCACGGCAGGGTAATTTTACAGATACGCAGTATTTT
>TRBV15|NA|few|TRBJ2-1
CATRGGIEGDFYNEQFF
TGTGCCACCAGAGGGGGGATTGAAGGGGACTTCTACAATGAGCAGTTCTTC
>TRBV20-1|TRBD2|few|TRBJ2-7
CSARSSGAPYEQYF
TGCAGTGCTAGATCTAGCGGGGCCCCCTACGAGCAGTACTTC
>TRBV12-5|NA|many|TRBJ1-3
CASGLVPTGIGNTIYF
TGTGCTAGTGGTTTGGTCCCTACAGGGATTGGAAACACCATATATTTT
>TRBV27|NA|few|TRBJ2-7
CASSWKGTSEQYF
TGTGCCAGCAGTTGGAAGGGTACCAGCGAGCAGTACTTC
>TRBV20-1|NA|NA|TRBJ1-1
CSARDGRVDAFF
TGCAGTGCCCGGGACGGCCGGGTGGATGCTTTCTTT
>TRBV29-1|NA|many|TRBJ1-2
CSVDTSAF
TGCAGCGTTGATACAAGCGCCTTC
>TRBV5-1|TRBD2|NA|TRBJ2-3
CASSLVLAGGPLYF
TGCGCCAGCAGCTTGGTACTAGCGGGGGGGCCTTTGTATTTT
>TRBV12-3/TRBV12-4|NA|many|TRBJ1-1
CASSTFDGEAFF
TGTGCCAGCAGTACCTTCGACGGTGAAGCTTTCTTT
>TRBV2|TRBD2|few|TRBJ2-1
CASRPGLAFSMSSYNEQFF
TGTGCCAGCAGGCCGGGACTAGCCTTTTCCATGAGCTCCTACAATGAGCAGTTCTTC
>TRBV29-1|NA|NA|TRBJ1-5
CSVGSGNPNQPQHF
TGCAGCGTTGGGTCCGGGAACCCCAATCAGCCCCAGCATTTT
>TRBV7-9|NA|NA|TRBJ1-2
CASIGRGFSGYNF
TGTGCCAGCATCGGTCGGGGCTTCTCTGGCTACAACTTC
>TRBV14|NA|NA|TRBJ1-6
CASSQKLRGGPYNSPLHF
TGTGCCAGCAGCCAGAAGTTGCGGGGAGGGCCCTATAATTCACCCCTCCACTTT
>TRBV9|NA|many|TRBJ1-1
CASTSDSKNTEAFF
TGTGCCAGCACCAGTGACTCTAAGAACACTGAAGCTTTCTTT
>TRBV6-5|NA|few|TRBJ2-7
CASSYSERAYEQYF
TGTGCCAGCAGTTACTCGGAGCGGGCCTACGAGCAGTACTTC
>TRBV7-9|NA|once|TRBJ2-5
CASSLEFWEEEGETQYF
TGTGCCAGCAGCTTAGAATTCTGGGAGGAGGAAGGGGAGACCCAGTACTTC
>TRBV12-3/TRBV12-4|NA|NA|TRBJ1-5
CASSLWQRYQPQHF
TGTGCCAGCAGTTTATGGCAGAGATATCAGCCCCAGCATTTT
>TRBV5-1|TRBD2|NA|TRBJ2-1
CASSRTSDYNEQFF
TGCGCCAGCAGTAGGACTAGCGACTACAATGAGCAGTTCTTC
>TRBV4-1|NA|few|TRBJ2-2
CASSQVYAGADTGELFF
TGCGCCAGCAGCCAAGTGTATGCGGGGGCGGACACCGGGGAGCTGTTTTTT
>TRBV7-2|NA|many|TRBJ1-1
CASSRRLGGTEAFF
TGTGCCAGCAGCCGCCGTTTAGGGGGTACTGAAGCTTTCTTT
>TRBV4-3|NA|few|TRBJ2-3
CASSQDHDSTDTQYF
TGCGCCAGCAGCCAAGATCATGACAGCACAGATACGCAGTATTTT
>TRBV4-1|TRBD1|many|TRBJ1-1
CASSQDGTGEAFF
TGCGCCAGCAGCCAAGATGGGACAGGGGAAGCTTTCTTT
>TRBV7-3|NA|NA|TRBJ1-5
CASSCRRGHQPQHF
TGTGCCAGCAGCTGTCGCAGGGGACATCAGCCCCAGCATTTT
>TRBV10-3|NA|NA|TRBJ1-4
CAISEPGDEKLFF
TGTGCCATCAGTGAGCCGGGAGATGAAAAACTGTTTTTT
>TRBV12-3/TRBV12-4|NA|many|TRBJ1-5
CASSLLRQPQHF
TGTGCCAGCAGTTTACTCCGTCAGCCCCAGCATTTT
>TRBV24-1|NA|many|TRBJ2-7
CATSDNSPDEQYF
TGTGCCACCAGTGATAATAGTCCAGACGAGCAGTACTTC
>TRBV14|TRBD1|NA|TRBJ1-2
CASSQTGTRGYTF
TGTGCCAGCAGCCAGACAGGGACTCGAGGCTACACCTTC
>TRBV6-6|NA|NA|TRBJ2-1
CASSWDTSYNEQFF
TGTGCCAGCTCGTGGGATACCTCCTACAATGAGCAGTTCTTC
>TRBV4-2|TRBD1|many|TRBJ1-2
CASSPSPRGQNYGYTF
TGTGCCAGCAGCCCTTCGCCCCGGGGACAGAACTATGGCTACACCTTC
>TRBV12-3/TRBV12-4|NA|NA|TRBJ1-4
CASRTDEGGAATNEKLFF
TGTGCCAGCAGGACGGACGAGGGGGGGGCCGCAACTAATGAAAAACTGTTTTTT
>TRBV7-3|NA|many|TRBJ2-2
CASSLMHTSNTGELFF
TGTGCCAGCAGCTTAATGCACACCTCGAACACCGGGGAGCTGTTTTTT
>TRBV20-1|NA|few|TRBJ2-4
CSAPRRDGSKNIQYF
TGCAGTGCGCCTAGACGGGACGGCTCTAAAAACATTCAGTACTTC
>TRBV15|NA|few|TRBJ2-2
CATSRDLVVATGELFF
TGTGCCACCAGCAGAGATCTTGTGGTTGCCACCGGGGAGCTGTTTTTT
>TRBV6-4|TRBD2|NA|TRBJ2-1
CASSSTSGSGNEQFF
TGTGCCAGCAGTTCCACTAGCGGGAGTGGTAATGAGCAGTTCTTC
>TRBV28|NA|NA|TRBJ2-3
CASSLVGEGGKDTQYF
TGTGCCAGCAGTTTAGTGGGGGAAGGGGGAAAAGATACGCAGTATTTT
>TRBV20-1|NA|many|TRBJ2-1
CSARALASYNEQFF
TGCAGTGCTAGAGCGCTAGCAAGTTACAATGAGCAGTTCTTC
>TRBV4-2|TRBD1|few|TRBJ1-4
CASSQESGQGYEKLFF
TGTGCCAGCAGCCAAGAATCGGGACAGGGTTATGAAAAACTGTTTTTT
>TRBV4-1|NA|NA|TRBJ2-3
CASSQGIGGSTDTQYF
TGCGCCAGCAGCCAAGGGATTGGGGGGAGCACAGATACGCAGTATTTT
>TRBV29-1|TRBD1|NA|TRBJ1-1
CSGRQGRGTEAFF
TGCAGCGGACGACAGGGAAGAGGGACTGAAGCTTTCTTT
>TRBV4-1|NA|few|TRBJ1-1
CASSRPGVETEAFF
TGCGCCAGCAGCCGCCCAGGGGTGGAGACTGAAGCTTTCTTT
>TRBV5-6|NA|many|TRBJ1-2
CASSSLGYGYTF
TGTGCCAGCAGCTCGTTGGGATACGGCTACACCTTC
>TRBV20-1|NA|many|TRBJ2-7
CSALTGFSTYEQYF
TGCAGTGCTCTTACAGGGTTCAGCACCTACGAGCAGTACTTC
>TRBV20-1|NA|NA|TRBJ1-1
CSAREGRENTEAFF
TGCAGTGCTAGAGAGGGGAGAGAGAACACTGAAGCTTTCTTT
>TRBV30|TRBD2|many|TRBJ2-2
CAWSLQLAGEGGGELFF
TGTGCCTGGAGTCTTCAACTAGCGGGAGAAGGTGGCGGGGAGCTGTTTTTT
>TRBV5-1|TRBD1|NA|TRBJ1-6
CASSLEGQGASPLHF
TGCGCCAGCAGCTTGGAAGGACAGGGGGCTTCACCCCTCCACTTT
>TRBV9|TRBD2|few|TRBJ2-3
CASSVETSGDTQYF
TGTGCCAGCAGCGTAGAGACTAGCGGAGATACGCAGTATTTT
>TRBV23-1|NA|many|TRBJ2-1
CAGFAQDPYNEQFF
TGCGCCGGGTTCGCCCAGGACCCCTACAATGAGCAGTTCTTC
>TRBV11-2|TRBD1|NA|TRBJ2-3
CASSFGTGGPDTQYF
TGTGCCAGCAGCTTTGGGACAGGGGGCCCAGATACGCAGTATTTT
>TRBV4-2|TRBD2|few|TRBJ2-7
CASSRGDSGRAGEQYF
TGTGCCAGCAGCCGGGGGGATAGCGGGAGGGCAGGGGAGCAGTACTTC
>TRBV29-1|TRBD2|NA|TRBJ2-1
CSVEDIVAGAFYNEQFF
TGCAGCGTTGAAGATATTGTAGCGGGGGCCTTCTACAATGAGCAGTTCTTC
>TRBV1|NA|many|TRBJ1-2
CTSSQESGVQTYGYTF
TGCACCAGCAGCCAAGAATCCGGGGTCCAGACCTATGGCTACACCTTC
>TRBV29-1|NA|few|TRBJ2-7
CSVVGGRGSYEQYF
TGCAGCGTTGTCGGGGGTCGTGGGTCCTACGAGCAGTACTTC
>TRBV15|TRBD1|many|TRBJ2-6
CATSRGQGAGANVLTF
TGTGCCACCAGCAGAGGACAGGGCGCCGGGGCCAACGTCCTGACTTTC
>TRBV5-1|TRBD2|few|TRBJ2-4
CASSYGTESGGTIQYF
TGCGCCAGCAGCTATGGAACGGAGAGCGGGGGAACCATTCAGTACTTC
>TRBV3-1|NA|NA|TRBJ1-1
CASSQGLEDTEAFF
TGTGCCAGCAGCCAAGGGCTTGAGGACACTGAAGCTTTCTTT